This section outlines one T cell receptor beta chain sequence together with its context. In germline, CDR1 is SGDLS, CDR2 YYNGEE. V lost 2 bases, J lost 4 bases, and 9 bases stayed unmatched. The CDR3 has 15 amino acids. Profiled with immunoSEQ multiplex PCR; TCRdb holds only in-frame clones, not every one. The repertoire holds 82,000 or so clones, with 95% to 96% as singletons. This sample is drawn from a study of technical replicates of blood from a handful of donors. This TCR came from a human donor in good health. The chain uses TRBV9 and TRBJ2-7; 7 bases line up with TRBD2. Sequencing was done on a sample of T cells isolated from PBMCs. CDR3 DNA sequence: TGTGCCAGCAGCGTTATCGGACTAGGGGATTACGAGCAGTACTTC. It translates to CASSVIGLGDYEQYF.